This is a list of T cell receptor beta chains from one sample in a study of blood T cells in healthy people across ages. TCRdb recomputed calls from the 5' RACE reads with MiXCR, one row per CDR3 protein. The repertoire holds approximately 800,000 distinct CDR3 sequences, with roughly 50% as singletons. The specimen was blood. Source of these receptors: a man aged 80 or over in good health. Both conserved end residues are part of each CDR3. Each record gives: V gene, J gene, D gene, clone size, CDR3 DNA, CDR3 protein. D genes are given only for firm matches. Rows may omit the clone size; those that give it use once, few, many or a size class.

v_call: TRBV29-1
j_call: TRBJ2-7
d_call: TRBD1
clone_size: .
cdr3_nt: TGCAGCGTTGTCCGGGACAGGGGTCACGAGCAGTACTTC
cdr3_aa: CSVVRDRGHEQYF

v_call: TRBV7-3
j_call: TRBJ2-5
d_call: .
clone_size: .
cdr3_nt: TGTGCCAGCAGCTTAACAGCGGAGCAAGAGACCCAGTACTTC
cdr3_aa: CASSLTAEQETQYF

v_call: TRBV7-6
j_call: TRBJ2-7
d_call: .
clone_size: .
cdr3_nt: TGTGCCAGCAGCCCGGGGGTTTTTGGCTACCACGAGCAGTACTTC
cdr3_aa: CASSPGVFGYHEQYF

v_call: TRBV4-2
j_call: TRBJ2-6
d_call: .
clone_size: .
cdr3_nt: TGTGCCGGCAGCCAAGAATCCCGAACTGGGGCCAACGTCCTGACTTTC
cdr3_aa: CAGSQESRTGANVLTF

v_call: TRBV5-1
j_call: TRBJ2-1
d_call: TRBD2
clone_size: .
cdr3_nt: TGCGCCGGCGGATTATTAGCGGGAGCGGGGGGACGTGAGCAGTTCTTC
cdr3_aa: CAGGLLAGAGGREQFF

v_call: TRBV2
j_call: TRBJ2-3
d_call: .
clone_size: .
cdr3_nt: TGTGCCAGCAAAGTGGCGGCTAGCACAGATACGCAGTATTTT
cdr3_aa: CASKVAASTDTQYF

v_call: TRBV7-2
j_call: TRBJ2-3
d_call: TRBD2
clone_size: .
cdr3_nt: TGTGCCAGCAGCTACTCGACTAGCGGGAGCAGAGACGCGTATTTT
cdr3_aa: CASSYSTSGSRDAYF

v_call: TRBV25-1
j_call: TRBJ2-4
d_call: .
clone_size: few
cdr3_nt: TGTGCCAGCAGTGGCTCACTCAGGGGTTCCAAAAACATTCAGTACTTC
cdr3_aa: CASSGSLRGSKNIQYF

v_call: TRBV29-1
j_call: TRBJ2-4
d_call: .
clone_size: .
cdr3_nt: TGCAGCGTTGAAGGGGGACCAGCGGATATTAATGAGCAGTACTTC
cdr3_aa: CSVEGGPADINEQYF

v_call: TRBV27
j_call: TRBJ2-5
d_call: TRBD1
clone_size: few
cdr3_nt: TGTGCCAGCAGTAGCACCGGGACAGGGCGGTTTGAGACCCAGTACTTC
cdr3_aa: CASSSTGTGRFETQYF

v_call: TRBV28
j_call: TRBJ1-6
d_call: TRBD1
clone_size: .
cdr3_nt: TGTGCCAGCTCAACAGGGGGCCCGGTGACACCCCTCCACTTT
cdr3_aa: CASSTGGPVTPLHF

v_call: TRBV12-3/TRBV12-4
j_call: TRBJ2-2
d_call: .
clone_size: .
cdr3_nt: TGTGCCAGCAATCCCGGGCTGAGGGGCGGGGAGCTGTTTTTT
cdr3_aa: CASNPGLRGGELFF

v_call: TRBV20-1
j_call: TRBJ2-7
d_call: TRBD1
clone_size: few
cdr3_nt: TGCAGTGCTAGTTTCAGGACAGGCCAGCCTTCGGTGCAGTACTTC
cdr3_aa: CSASFRTGQPSVQYF

v_call: TRBV6-5
j_call: TRBJ1-1
d_call: .
clone_size: .
cdr3_nt: TGTGCCAGCAAGTCTCCTGGCGGCGACTACACTGAAGCTTTCTTT
cdr3_aa: CASKSPGGDYTEAFF

v_call: TRBV2
j_call: TRBJ2-5
d_call: TRBD2
clone_size: .
cdr3_nt: TGTGCCAGCAGTGAAAGGCTAGCGGGAGGCCGTCGGGAGACCCAGTACTTC
cdr3_aa: CASSERLAGGRRETQYF

v_call: TRBV20-1
j_call: TRBJ2-1
d_call: TRBD2
clone_size: .
cdr3_nt: TGCAGTGCTTACGGGACTAGCGGGAGGGCCGGTGAGCAGTTCTTC
cdr3_aa: CSAYGTSGRAGEQFF

v_call: TRBV29-1
j_call: TRBJ2-7
d_call: .
clone_size: .
cdr3_nt: TGCAGCGTCTCGGGACTTTACGAGCAGTACTTC
cdr3_aa: CSVSGLYEQYF

v_call: TRBV6-1
j_call: TRBJ1-2
d_call: .
clone_size: .
cdr3_nt: TGTGCCAGCACCGGGACGATAACGAACTATGGCTACACCTTC
cdr3_aa: CASTGTITNYGYTF

v_call: TRBV25-1
j_call: TRBJ1-2
d_call: .
clone_size: .
cdr3_nt: TGTGCCAGCAGGCCGGACCGCCCCCCCAGGGACGGCTACACCTTC
cdr3_aa: CASRPDRPPRDGYTF

v_call: TRBV7-2
j_call: TRBJ2-7
d_call: .
clone_size: few
cdr3_nt: TGTGCCAGCAGCTTAGCCCCAACAGGGAGGGTCTACGAGCAGTACTTC
cdr3_aa: CASSLAPTGRVYEQYF

v_call: TRBV2
j_call: TRBJ2-6
d_call: .
clone_size: few
cdr3_nt: TGTGCCAGCAGACTTAGAAGTTCTGGGGCCAACGTCCTGACTTTC
cdr3_aa: CASRLRSSGANVLTF

v_call: TRBV7-9
j_call: TRBJ2-7
d_call: TRBD2
clone_size: once
cdr3_nt: TGTGCCAGCAGCTTAGCTCCCAGCGGGAGATCCTACGAGCAGTACTTC
cdr3_aa: CASSLAPSGRSYEQYF

v_call: TRBV18
j_call: TRBJ2-1
d_call: .
clone_size: many
cdr3_nt: TGTGCCAGCTCACCACTCCACTCCCCGAGCTCCTACAATGAGCAGTTCTTC
cdr3_aa: CASSPLHSPSSYNEQFF

v_call: TRBV9
j_call: TRBJ2-5
d_call: .
clone_size: few
cdr3_nt: TGTGCCAGCAGCGTAGCGGGAACAGGGGAGACCCAGTACTTC
cdr3_aa: CASSVAGTGETQYF

v_call: TRBV7-2
j_call: TRBJ2-7
d_call: .
clone_size: few
cdr3_nt: TGTGCCAGCAGCTTAGGGGCGGGATCCAACGAGCAGTACTTC
cdr3_aa: CASSLGAGSNEQYF

v_call: TRBV7-3
j_call: TRBJ2-6
d_call: .
clone_size: once
cdr3_nt: TGTGCCAGCAGCTTCGGGGTGAACTCTGGGGCCAACGTCCTGACTTTC
cdr3_aa: CASSFGVNSGANVLTF

v_call: TRBV5-1
j_call: TRBJ1-3
d_call: .
clone_size: .
cdr3_nt: TGCGCCAGCAGCCCGGGTGGCATCCAAAGGGGAAACACCATATATTTT
cdr3_aa: CASSPGGIQRGNTIYF

v_call: TRBV20-1
j_call: TRBJ2-7
d_call: .
clone_size: .
cdr3_nt: TGCAGTGCTCGACGGGACACCAGGCAGTACTTC
cdr3_aa: CSARRDTRQYF

v_call: TRBV6-6
j_call: TRBJ1-1
d_call: .
clone_size: .
cdr3_nt: TGTGCCACGACGCGGGGGGCGATCACTGAAGCTTTCTTT
cdr3_aa: CATTRGAITEAFF

v_call: TRBV24-1
j_call: TRBJ2-2
d_call: TRBD2
clone_size: .
cdr3_nt: TGTGCCACCAGTGAGATTAGCGGGAGTGCTGGAACCGGGGAGCTGTTTTTT
cdr3_aa: CATSEISGSAGTGELFF

v_call: TRBV7-2
j_call: TRBJ2-4
d_call: TRBD2
clone_size: few
cdr3_nt: TGTGCCAGCAGCAAAGGACTAGCGGGCAATTCCCACAGCATTCAGTACTTC
cdr3_aa: CASSKGLAGNSHSIQYF

v_call: TRBV28
j_call: TRBJ1-4
d_call: .
clone_size: .
cdr3_nt: TGTGCCAGCAGTTTAGATCCAGGGCCTGGGGAAAAACTGTTTTTT
cdr3_aa: CASSLDPGPGEKLFF

v_call: TRBV7-2
j_call: TRBJ2-1
d_call: TRBD2
clone_size: few
cdr3_nt: TGTGCCAGCAGCCGACTAGCGGGACTGGGGAATGAGCAGTTCTTC
cdr3_aa: CASSRLAGLGNEQFF

v_call: TRBV29-1
j_call: TRBJ2-4
d_call: TRBD1
clone_size: .
cdr3_nt: TGCAGCGCTGCCGGGACAGGGGGGAACATTCAGTACTTC
cdr3_aa: CSAAGTGGNIQYF

v_call: TRBV20-1
j_call: TRBJ2-5
d_call: .
clone_size: .
cdr3_nt: TGCAGTGCTAGAGACCCGGACCACCAAGAGACCCAGTACTTC
cdr3_aa: CSARDPDHQETQYF

v_call: TRBV7-9
j_call: TRBJ2-7
d_call: .
clone_size: .
cdr3_nt: TGTACCAGCAGCTTAAGCAGGGGCGGACCCTTCTACGAGCAGTACTTC
cdr3_aa: CTSSLSRGGPFYEQYF

v_call: TRBV12-5
j_call: TRBJ2-5
d_call: TRBD1
clone_size: .
cdr3_nt: TGTGCTAGTGGTGACAGGGGGGAGAAGACCCAGTACTTC
cdr3_aa: CASGDRGEKTQYF

v_call: TRBV15
j_call: TRBJ2-6
d_call: .
clone_size: few
cdr3_nt: TGTGCCACCAGCAGAGATCTTCAGCCTGGGGCCAACGTCCTGACTTTC
cdr3_aa: CATSRDLQPGANVLTF

v_call: TRBV5-1
j_call: TRBJ2-1
d_call: .
clone_size: .
cdr3_nt: TGCGCCAGCAGCTTGGCCGGCGGGCAGGGAGAGCAGTTCTTC
cdr3_aa: CASSLAGGQGEQFF

v_call: TRBV29-1
j_call: TRBJ2-1
d_call: .
clone_size: .
cdr3_nt: TGCAGCGTTAGGGGCAGGGGCATCGAGGATGAGCAGTTCTTC
cdr3_aa: CSVRGRGIEDEQFF

v_call: TRBV18
j_call: TRBJ1-5
d_call: TRBD1
clone_size: .
cdr3_nt: TGTGCCAGCTCATCGGGACAGGGGTTTGAGCCCCAGCATTTT
cdr3_aa: CASSSGQGFEPQHF

v_call: TRBV5-6
j_call: TRBJ2-5
d_call: TRBD1
clone_size: .
cdr3_nt: TGTGCCAGCAGCGAGACAGGGGGCACCGACCAAGAGACCCAGTACTTC
cdr3_aa: CASSETGGTDQETQYF

v_call: TRBV24-1
j_call: TRBJ2-2
d_call: TRBD1
clone_size: .
cdr3_nt: TGTGCCACCAGTGATCCCCGCCGGGGACAGGGGGCCGGGGAGCTGTTTTTT
cdr3_aa: CATSDPRRGQGAGELFF

v_call: TRBV5-4
j_call: TRBJ1-2
d_call: .
clone_size: .
cdr3_nt: TGTGGCAGCAGTCGCGGGGAGGCTAACTATGGCTACACCTTC
cdr3_aa: CGSSRGEANYGYTF